The present entry profiles one T cell receptor (beta chain) with its context. The target antigen is unknown. V trimming: 0 bases; J trimming: 2 bases; junction bases outside the gene matches: 8. The V gene's germline CDR1 is MGHRA and CDR2 YSYEKL. The CDR3 has 18 residues. Researchers ran the PCR with 60 Vbeta and 13 Jbeta primers. Repertoires were generated with immunoSEQ multiplex PCR, while TCRdb's copy carries only in-frame clones and drops some. The table records 200,000 to 250,000 clones, roughly four fifths of them present only once. The sample belongs to a study of cytomegalovirus exposure and HLA in healthy donors. Study observations and caveats: Most subjects had HLA-A and HLA-B alleles reportedly predicted accurately by TCR beta sequences. The later analysis indicated that the majority of CMV-associated TCR beta chains appeared HLA-restricted.

The clonotype comes from a woman aged 40 to 50 in good health and CMV-seronegative. The sample was PBMCs. J is TRBJ2-2 and V is TRBV4-1; 8 nucleotides match TRBD1. CDR3 DNA sequence: TGCGCCAGCAGCCAAGAGGGGCAGGGGGCTGCTAACACCGGGGAGCTGTTTTTT. This translates into CASSQEGQGAANTGELFF.